The rows below give T cell receptor beta chains drawn from one sample of a study of cytomegalovirus exposure and HLA in healthy donors. Method: immunoSEQ multiplex PCR; TCRdb's copy keeps in-frame clones and lacks some. The sample records about 90,000 clones, around 85% being singletons. Material for sequencing was PBMCs. These receptors all come from a young man in good health and CMV-seronegative. Both conserved end residues are trimmed from each CDR3.

TRBV5-8	TRBJ2-7	ASSPRQILRYEQY
TRBV9	TRBJ1-1	ASSVNEGVGAF
TRBV28	TRBJ2-7	ASSAQAGGPYEQY
TRBV28	TRBJ1-4	AAAGGNEKLF
TRBV5-4	TRBJ2-3	ASSPSGGRTDTQY
TRBV9	TRBJ1-1	ASSVLQGNTEAF
TRBV6-5	TRBJ2-2	ASGRDSLTGELF
TRBV4-3	TRBJ1-2	ASSPRGGRVTGYT
TRBV9	TRBJ1-3	ASSVSQGESSGNTIY
TRBV18	TRBJ1-4	ASSGSEVGTNEKLF
TRBV7-8	TRBJ1-1	ASSFGGLIRR
TRBV4-2	TRBJ2-5	ASSQAPPSEQY
TRBV18	TRBJ2-7	ASSLSTFGYEQY
TRBV6-5	TRBJ1-5	ASSSRTGVRNQPQH
TRBV2	TRBJ1-5	ASSVKGDYSNQPQH
TRBV6-5	TRBJ1-1	ASSYRPGLTEAF
TRBV18	TRBJ1-1	ASSPRQGEAF
TRBV29-1	TRBJ2-1	SAQTDSYNEQF
TRBV28	TRBJ2-7	ASTVKTSATGVYEQY
TRBV15	TRBJ2-3	ATSRNMGQGGTDTQY
TRBV25-1	TRBJ1-2	ASSEWVDRGYGYT
TRBV27	TRBJ2-5	ASSLGGFGETQY
TRBV5-1	TRBJ2-2	ASSLYLRQEGTGELF
TRBV7-6	TRBJ2-3	ASSLGVGAVADTQY